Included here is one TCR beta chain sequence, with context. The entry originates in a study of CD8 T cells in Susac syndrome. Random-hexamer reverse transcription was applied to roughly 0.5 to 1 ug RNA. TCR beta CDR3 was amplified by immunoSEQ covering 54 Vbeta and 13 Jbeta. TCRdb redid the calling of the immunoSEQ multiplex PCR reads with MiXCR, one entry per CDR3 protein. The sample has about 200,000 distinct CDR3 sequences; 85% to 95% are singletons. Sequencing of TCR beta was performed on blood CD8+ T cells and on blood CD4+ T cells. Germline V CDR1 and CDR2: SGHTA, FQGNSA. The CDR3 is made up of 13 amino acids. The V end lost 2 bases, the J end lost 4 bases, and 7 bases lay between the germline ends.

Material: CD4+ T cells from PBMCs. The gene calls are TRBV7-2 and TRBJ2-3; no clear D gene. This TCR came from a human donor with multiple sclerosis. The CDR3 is CASSLRVADTQYF. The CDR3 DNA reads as TGTGCCAGCAGCTTAAGGGTCGCAGATACGCAGTATTTT.